The 15 T cell receptor beta chains below come from one sample, sequenced in a study of identical twins. TCRdb itself ran the 5' RACE reads through MiXCR, one entry per CDR3 protein. The sample holds about 470,000 distinct CDR3 sequences, approximately 24% seen once. These data also formed part of another study, on T cells expressing NK-cell markers.

Material: CD4+ T cells sorted from blood. The receptors were sampled from a woman between 18 and 29 years old in good health.

This clonotype has only a few counts. The V gene is TRBV5-1, the J gene TRBJ2-7, with D perhaps TRBD2 (6 bases). CDR3 length: 15 residues. Germline V gives CDR1 SGHRS, CDR2 YFSETQ. Trimming removed 0 bases from V and 5 bases from J, with 15 bases in between. This CDR3 reads CASSLEGQGLDEQYF. In DNA, the CDR3 is TGCGCCAGCAGCTTGGAAGGGCAGGGACTGGACGAGCAGTACTTC. The full variable domain, with the rest looked up from reference TRBV5-1 and TRBJ2-7, is KAGVTQTPRYLIKTRGQQVTLSCSPISGHRSVSWYQQTPGQGLQFLFEYFSETQRNKGNFPGRFSGRQFSNSRSEMNVSTLELGDSALYLCASSLEGQGLDEQYFGPGTRLTVT.

The table lists this clonotype with many counts. V usage is TRBV6-4 and J usage is TRBJ2-3, with 9 bases aligning to TRBD2. V was clipped by 0 bases and J by 6 bases; unmatched bases: 4. The CDR3 has 15 amino acids. Looked up from germline, CDR1 is MRHNA and CDR2 is SNTAGT. In nucleotides, the CDR3 is TGTGCCAGCAGTGACTCTAGCGGGAGTGGTGATACGCAGTATTTT. It codes for CASSDSSGSGDTQYF.

V is TRBV6-5 and J is TRBJ2-3, with 9 bases that match TRBD2. V was pared by 0 bases and J by 0 bases, with 4 bases of the junction left unmatched. The CDR3 length is 17 residues. Germline V CDR1 and CDR2: MNHEY, SVGAGI. The CDR3 loop reads CASSYSSGGPSTDTQYF. The CDR3 DNA follows: TGTGCCAGCAGTTACTCTAGCGGGGGCCCTAGCACAGATACGCAGTATTTT.

The chain employs TRBV7-2 and TRBJ2-5; 9 nucleotides agree with TRBD1. V was pared by 8 bases and J by 5 bases, with 12 bases of the junction left unmatched. This CDR3 contains 15 residues. Germline assignment: CDR1 SGHTA and CDR2 FQGNSA. The CDR3 DNA sequence: TGTGCCAGCGGACAACAGGGGGCGGGTGGGGAGACCCAGTACTTC. Its protein product is CASGQQGAGGETQYF.

The V and J genes are TRBV5-1 and TRBJ2-5; 11 bases match TRBD2. Germline values: CDR1 SGHRS, CDR2 YFSETQ. V lost 0 bases and J lost 8; bases outside the gene matches: 12. The CDR3 extends over 17 amino acids. This CDR3 is CASSLGLAGPKGETQYF. Written as DNA, the CDR3 is TGCGCCAGCAGCTTGGGACTAGCGGGACCTAAGGGGGAAACCCAGTACTTC.

A few counts support this clonotype. The genes are TRBV5-5 and TRBJ1-2; TRBD1 matches at 8 bases. Germline loops: CDR1 SGHKS, CDR2 YYEKEE (reference sequence). V was clipped by 0 bases and J by 3 bases; unmatched bases: 7. The CDR3 totals 16 residues. The CDR3 is CASSLAQDRVDYGYTF. In DNA form, the CDR3 reads TGTGCCAGCAGCTTGGCTCAGGACAGGGTGGACTATGGCTACACCTTC.

This clonotype was seen a few times. V and J are TRBV29-1 and TRBJ2-5, with TRBD2 matching 10 bases. The CDR3 runs 12 residues. Trimming took 7 bases from V and 3 from J; bases not matched to a gene: 2. CDR1 is SQVTM and CDR2 is ANQGSEA in the germline V gene. DNA of the CDR3: TGCAGCGCAGCGGGAGGGGAAGAGACCCAGTACTTC. It specifies CSAAGGEETQYF.

The V gene is TRBV5-4, the J gene TRBJ1-1; D gene unclear. CDR1 and CDR2 (germline): SGHNT, YYREEE (reference sequence). The V gene lost 3 bases and the J gene lost 3 bases, with 9 bases spanning the gap. CDR3 length: 13 amino acids. The CDR3 here is CASSSGIDTEAFF. The CDR3 coding sequence is TGTGCCAGCAGCTCCGGGATTGACACTGAAGCTTTCTTT.

In this sample, this clonotype is medium-sized (0.01 to 0.1%). The genes are TRBV20-1 and TRBJ2-7; possible D gene TRBD1, 5 bases. V lost 6 bases and J lost 2, with 14 bases in between. From germline, CDR1 is DFQATT and CDR2 SNEGSKA (reference sequence). The CDR3 has 13 residues. As DNA, the CDR3 is TGCAGTGCGACAGAGCAGTACACCTACGAGCAGTACTTC. As protein: CSATEQYTYEQYF.

Only one count was recorded for this clonotype. The gene calls are TRBV6-5 and TRBJ2-1, with D unresolved. Germline V CDR1 and CDR2: MNHEY, SVGAGI. Between the trimmed V and J ends, which lost 2 bases and 9 bases, there was a span of 17 bases. This CDR3 spans 15 amino acids. DNA for the CDR3: TGTGCCAGCAGTTACAATGGGTTGGGCCGCGGTGAGCAGTTCTTC. As protein: CASSYNGLGRGEQFF.

This clonotype has only a few counts. V gene TRBV5-1 combines with J gene TRBJ2-7, with TRBD2 matching 11 bases. With 0 bases clipped from V and 2 bases from J, the junction kept 19 bases outside the gene matches. Germline CDR1 is SGHRS and CDR2 is YFSETQ. The CDR3 is 21 residues long. The CDR3 loop is CASSLDPWDAGTSGSPYEQYF. In nucleotides, the CDR3 is TGCGCCAGCAGCTTGGATCCATGGGACGCCGGGACTAGCGGATCCCCCTACGAGCAGTACTTC. Full variable domain (remainder filled in from reference TRBV5-1 and TRBJ2-7): KAGVTQTPRYLIKTRGQQVTLSCSPISGHRSVSWYQQTPGQGLQFLFEYFSETQRNKGNFPGRFSGRQFSNSRSEMNVSTLELGDSALYLCASSLDPWDAGTSGSPYEQYFGPGTRLTVT.

The chain has TRBV7-2 and TRBJ1-6; weak D call: TRBD1 (5 bases). This CDR3 contains 13 residues. V was pared by 0 bases and J by 14 bases, with 11 bases between. CDR1 is SGHTA and CDR2 is FQGNSA in the germline V gene. CDR3 in amino acids: CASSLALRGALHF. The CDR3 nucleotides are TGTGCCAGCAGCTTAGCGCTACGGGGGGCCCTCCACTTT.

CDR3 sequence reads: CASKLRDTEAFF. In nucleotides, the CDR3 is TGTGCCAGTAAATTGAGGGACACTGAAGCTTTCTTT. The chain joins TRBV18 to TRBJ1-1; D unresolved. The CDR3 is made up of 12 amino acids. CDR1 is KGHSH, CDR2 LQKENI, per germline. V was pared by 9 bases and J by 3 bases, with 11 bases between.

This chain joins TRBV2 and TRBJ2-7, with D unclear. Trimming pared 7 bases from V and 1 base from J, leaving 2 bases between. The CDR3 covers 10 residues. CDR1 SNHLY and CDR2 FYNNEI come from the germline V gene. CDR3 amino acids: CASKSYEQYF. CDR3 nucleotide sequence: TGTGCCAGCAAGTCCTACGAGCAGTACTTC.

The rearrangement uses TRBV19 and TRBJ2-1; D may match TRBD1 or TRBD2 (5 bases each). Germline values: CDR1 LNHDA, CDR2 SQIVND (reference sequence). The V end lost 1 base, the J end lost 2 bases, and 9 bases lay between the germline ends. The CDR3 consists of 15 residues. The CDR3 region has the DNA TGTGCCAGTAGTATAGGAGGGGCTACCTACAATGAGCAGTTCTTC. This codes for CASSIGGATYNEQFF.